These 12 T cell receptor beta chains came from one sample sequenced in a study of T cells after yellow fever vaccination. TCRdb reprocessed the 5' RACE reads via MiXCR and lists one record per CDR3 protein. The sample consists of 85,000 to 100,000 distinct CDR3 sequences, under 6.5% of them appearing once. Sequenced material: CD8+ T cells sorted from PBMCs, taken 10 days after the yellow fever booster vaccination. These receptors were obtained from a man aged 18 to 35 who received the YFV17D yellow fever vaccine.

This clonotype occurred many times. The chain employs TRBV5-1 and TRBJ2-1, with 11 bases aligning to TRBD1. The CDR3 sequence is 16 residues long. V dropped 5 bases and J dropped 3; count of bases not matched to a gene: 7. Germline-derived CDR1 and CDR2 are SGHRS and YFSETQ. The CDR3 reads CASSSPGTGGYNEQFF. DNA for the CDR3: TGCGCCAGCAGTTCGCCCGGGACAGGGGGCTACAATGAGCAGTTCTTC.

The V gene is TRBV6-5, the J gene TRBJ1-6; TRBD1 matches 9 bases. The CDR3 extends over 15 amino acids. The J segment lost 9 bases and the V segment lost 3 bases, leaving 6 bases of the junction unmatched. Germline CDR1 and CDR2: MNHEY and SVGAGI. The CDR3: CASSYTGQGSSPLHF. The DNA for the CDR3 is TGTGCCAGCAGTTATACGGGACAGGGAAGTTCACCCCTCCACTTT.

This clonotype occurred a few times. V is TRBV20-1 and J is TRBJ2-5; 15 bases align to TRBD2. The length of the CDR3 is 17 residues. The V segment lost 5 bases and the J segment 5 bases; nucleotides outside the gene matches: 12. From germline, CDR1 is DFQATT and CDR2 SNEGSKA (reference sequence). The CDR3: CSAQGLAGGLRPETQYF. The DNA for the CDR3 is TGCAGTGCTCAAGGACTAGCGGGGGGGCTCCGTCCTGAGACCCAGTACTTC.

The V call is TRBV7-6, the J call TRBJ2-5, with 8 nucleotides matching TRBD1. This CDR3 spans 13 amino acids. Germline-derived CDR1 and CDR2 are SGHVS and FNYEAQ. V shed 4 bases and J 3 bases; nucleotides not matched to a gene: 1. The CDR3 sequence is CASSSGQEETQYF. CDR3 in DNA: TGTGCCAGCAGCTCGGGACAGGAAGAGACCCAGTACTTC. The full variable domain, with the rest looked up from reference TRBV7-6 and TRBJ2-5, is GAGVSQSPRYKVTKRGQDVALRCDPISGHVSLYWYRQALGQGPEFLTYFNYEAQQDKSGLPNDRFSAERPEGSISTLTIQRTEQRDSAMYRCASSSGQEETQYFGPGTRLLVL.

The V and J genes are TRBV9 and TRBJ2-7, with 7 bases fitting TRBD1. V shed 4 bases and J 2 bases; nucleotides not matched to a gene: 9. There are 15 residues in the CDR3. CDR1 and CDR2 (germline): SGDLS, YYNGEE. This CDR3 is CASSSALGTAYEQYF. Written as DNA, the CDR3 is TGTGCCAGCAGCTCCGCTCTCGGGACAGCCTACGAGCAGTACTTC.

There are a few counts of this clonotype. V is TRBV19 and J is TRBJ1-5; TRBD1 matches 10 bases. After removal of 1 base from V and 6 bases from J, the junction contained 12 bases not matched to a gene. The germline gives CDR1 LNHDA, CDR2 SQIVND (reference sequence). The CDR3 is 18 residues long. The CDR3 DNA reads TGTGCCAGTAGTATAGTAAGCACGGGGACAGGGGCTGTTCAGCCCCAGCATTTT. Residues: CASSIVSTGTGAVQPQHF.

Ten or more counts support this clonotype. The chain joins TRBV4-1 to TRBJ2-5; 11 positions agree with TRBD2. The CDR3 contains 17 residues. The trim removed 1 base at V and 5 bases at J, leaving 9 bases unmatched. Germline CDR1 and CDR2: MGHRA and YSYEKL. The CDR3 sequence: CASSQATSGARGETQYF. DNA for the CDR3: TGCGCCAGCAGCCAAGCGACTAGCGGGGCCCGAGGGGAGACCCAGTACTTC.

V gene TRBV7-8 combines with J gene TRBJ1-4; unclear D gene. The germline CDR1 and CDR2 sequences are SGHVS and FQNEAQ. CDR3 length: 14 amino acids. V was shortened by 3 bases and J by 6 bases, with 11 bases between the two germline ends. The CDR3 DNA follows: TGTGCCAGCAGCTTCCGGGTCGATTATGAAAAACTGTTTTTT. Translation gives CASSFRVDYEKLFF.

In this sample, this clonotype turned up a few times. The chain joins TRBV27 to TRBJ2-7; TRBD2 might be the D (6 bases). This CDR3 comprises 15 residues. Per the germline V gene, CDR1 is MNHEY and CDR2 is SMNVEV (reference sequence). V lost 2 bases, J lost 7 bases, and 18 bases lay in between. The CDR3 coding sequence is TGTGCCAGCAGTTTACAGGGTGGAGGGTTCTATGAGCAGTACTTC. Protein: CASSLQGGGFYEQYF.

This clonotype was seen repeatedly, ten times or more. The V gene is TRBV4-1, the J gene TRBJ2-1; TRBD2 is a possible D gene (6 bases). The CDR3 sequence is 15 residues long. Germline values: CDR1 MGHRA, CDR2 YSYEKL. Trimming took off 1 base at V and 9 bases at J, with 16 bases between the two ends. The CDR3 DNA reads TGCGCCAGCAGCCAAGTCGACGGGGGAATAGGTGAGCAGTTCTTC. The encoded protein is CASSQVDGGIGEQFF.

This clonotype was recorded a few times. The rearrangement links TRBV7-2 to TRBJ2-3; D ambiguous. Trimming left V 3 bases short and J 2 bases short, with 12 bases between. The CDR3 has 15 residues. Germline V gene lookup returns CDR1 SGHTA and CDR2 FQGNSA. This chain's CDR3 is CASSFRWSITDTQYF. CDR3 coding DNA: TGTGCCAGCAGCTTTCGCTGGTCAATCACAGATACGCAGTATTTT. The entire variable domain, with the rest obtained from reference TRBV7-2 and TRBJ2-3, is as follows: GAGVSQSPSNKVTEKGKDVELRCDPISGHTALYWYRQSLGQGLEFLIYFQGNSAPDKSGLPSDRFSAERTGGSVSTLTIQRTQQEDSAVYLCASSFRWSITDTQYFGPGTRLTVL.

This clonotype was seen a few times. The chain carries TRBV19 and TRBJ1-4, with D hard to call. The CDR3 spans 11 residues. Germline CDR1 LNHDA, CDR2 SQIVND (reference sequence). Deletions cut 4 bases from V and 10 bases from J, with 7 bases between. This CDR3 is CASSTGGKLFF. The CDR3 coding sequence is TGTGCCAGTAGTACGGGCGGAAAACTGTTTTTT.